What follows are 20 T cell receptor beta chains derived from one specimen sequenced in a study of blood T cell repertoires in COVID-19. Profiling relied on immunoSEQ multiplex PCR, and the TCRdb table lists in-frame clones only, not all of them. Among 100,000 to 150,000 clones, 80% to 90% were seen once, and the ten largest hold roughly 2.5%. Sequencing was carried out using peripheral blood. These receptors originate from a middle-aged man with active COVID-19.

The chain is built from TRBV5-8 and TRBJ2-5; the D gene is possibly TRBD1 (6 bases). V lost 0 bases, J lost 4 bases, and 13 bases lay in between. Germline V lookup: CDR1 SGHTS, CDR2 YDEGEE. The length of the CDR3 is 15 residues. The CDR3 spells CASSLASRGGETQYF. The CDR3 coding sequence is TGTGCCAGCAGCTTGGCCAGTCGAGGGGGAGAGACCCAGTACTTC. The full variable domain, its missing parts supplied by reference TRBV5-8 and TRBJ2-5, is EAGVTQSPTHLIKTRGQQATLRCSPISGHTSVYWYQQALGLGLQFLLWYDEGEERNRGNFPPRFSGRQFPNYSSELNVNALELEDSALYLCASSLASRGGETQYFGPGTRLLVL.

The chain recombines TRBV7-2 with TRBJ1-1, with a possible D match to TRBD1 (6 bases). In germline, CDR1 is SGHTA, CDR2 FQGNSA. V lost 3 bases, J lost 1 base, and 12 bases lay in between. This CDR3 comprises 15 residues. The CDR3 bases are TGTGCCAGCAGCTTCGCAGACAGGCGGAACACTGAAGCTTTCTTT. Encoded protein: CASSFADRRNTEAFF.

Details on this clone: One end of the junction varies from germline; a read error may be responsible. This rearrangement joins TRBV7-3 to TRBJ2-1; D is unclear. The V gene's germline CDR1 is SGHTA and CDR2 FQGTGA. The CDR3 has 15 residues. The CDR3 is CASSLIYPSYNEQFF. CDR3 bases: TGTGCCAGCAGTTTAATATATCCCTCCTACAATGAGCAGTTCTTC.

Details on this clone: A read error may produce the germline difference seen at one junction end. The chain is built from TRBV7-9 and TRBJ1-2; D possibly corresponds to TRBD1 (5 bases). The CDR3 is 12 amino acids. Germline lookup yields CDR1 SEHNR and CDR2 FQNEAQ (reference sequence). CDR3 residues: CASSLARARPSF. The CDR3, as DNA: TGTGCCAGCAGCTTAGCCAGGGCCCGGCCCTCCTTC.

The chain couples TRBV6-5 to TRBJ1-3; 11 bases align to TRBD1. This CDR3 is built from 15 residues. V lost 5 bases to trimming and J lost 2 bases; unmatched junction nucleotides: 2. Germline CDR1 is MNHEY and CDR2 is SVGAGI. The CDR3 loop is CASSRDRGTGNTIYF. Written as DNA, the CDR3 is TGTGCCAGCAGTCGGGACAGGGGGACTGGAAACACCATATATTTT.

The CDR3 loop reads CASSYSIGREGYEQYF. The CDR3 DNA reads TGTGCCAGCAGTTACTCGATTGGGAGGGAGGGCTACGAGCAGTACTTC. V is TRBV6-5 and J is TRBJ2-7; 7 nucleotides agree with TRBD2. Trimming removed 0 bases from V and 3 bases from J; junction bases left unmatched: 8. CDR1 and CDR2 (germline): MNHEY, SVGAGI. This CDR3 has 16 amino acids.

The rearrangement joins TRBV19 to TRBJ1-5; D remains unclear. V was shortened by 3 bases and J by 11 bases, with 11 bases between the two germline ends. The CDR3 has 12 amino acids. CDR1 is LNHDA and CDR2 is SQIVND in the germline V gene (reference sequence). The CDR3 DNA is TGTGCCAGTAGTATCCCCCCCCAGGCCCAGCATTTT. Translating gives CASSIPPQAQHF.

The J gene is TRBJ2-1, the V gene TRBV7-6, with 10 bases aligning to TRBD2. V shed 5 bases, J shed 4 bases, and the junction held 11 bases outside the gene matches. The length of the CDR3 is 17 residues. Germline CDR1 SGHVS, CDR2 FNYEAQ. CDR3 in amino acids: CASSTEVGLARYNEQFF. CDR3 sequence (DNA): TGTGCCAGCAGCACCGAGGTGGGACTAGCGAGATACAATGAGCAGTTCTTC. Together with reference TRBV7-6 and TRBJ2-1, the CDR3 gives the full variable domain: GAGVSQSPRYKVTKRGQDVALRCDPISGHVSLYWYRQALGQGPEFLTYFNYEAQQDKSGLPNDRFSAERPEGSISTLTIQRTEQRDSAMYRCASSTEVGLARYNEQFFGPGTRLTVL.

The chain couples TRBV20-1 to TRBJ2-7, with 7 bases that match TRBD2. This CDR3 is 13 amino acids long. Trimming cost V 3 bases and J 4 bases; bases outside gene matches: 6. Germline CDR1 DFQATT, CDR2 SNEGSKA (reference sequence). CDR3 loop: CSASQAGYYEQYF. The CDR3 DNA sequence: TGCAGTGCTAGTCAAGCGGGGTATTACGAGCAGTACTTC.

This chain's CDR3 is CASSLGQAAYGYTF. The CDR3 DNA reads as TGTGCCAGCAGCTTGGGACAGGCCGCCTATGGCTACACCTTC. This sequence joins TRBV7-9 and TRBJ1-2; 8 bases are shared with TRBD1. Germline lookup yields CDR1 SEHNR and CDR2 FQNEAQ (reference sequence). The CDR3 is 14 residues long. Unmatched junction bases numbered 4, after V lost 3 bases and J lost 4 bases.

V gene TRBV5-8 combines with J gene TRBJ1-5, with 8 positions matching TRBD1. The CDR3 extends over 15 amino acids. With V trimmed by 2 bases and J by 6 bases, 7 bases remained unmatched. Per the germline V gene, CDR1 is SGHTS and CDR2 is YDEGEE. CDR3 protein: CASSLGQGEGQPQHF. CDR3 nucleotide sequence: TGTGCCAGCAGCTTAGGACAGGGAGAAGGTCAGCCCCAGCATTTT.

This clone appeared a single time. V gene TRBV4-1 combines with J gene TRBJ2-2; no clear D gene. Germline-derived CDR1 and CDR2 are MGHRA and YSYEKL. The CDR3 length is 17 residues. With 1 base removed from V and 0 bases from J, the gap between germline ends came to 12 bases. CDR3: CASSQGKRPTNTGELFF. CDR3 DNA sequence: TGCGCCAGCAGCCAAGGAAAGCGTCCGACGAACACCGGGGAGCTGTTTTTT.

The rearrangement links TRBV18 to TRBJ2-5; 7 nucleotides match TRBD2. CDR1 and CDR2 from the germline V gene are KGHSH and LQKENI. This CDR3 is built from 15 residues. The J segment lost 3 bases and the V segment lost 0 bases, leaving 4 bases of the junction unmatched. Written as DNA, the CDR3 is TGTGCCAGCTCACCACCGGGGGGGAGAGAAGAGACCCAGTACTTC. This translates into CASSPPGGREETQYF.

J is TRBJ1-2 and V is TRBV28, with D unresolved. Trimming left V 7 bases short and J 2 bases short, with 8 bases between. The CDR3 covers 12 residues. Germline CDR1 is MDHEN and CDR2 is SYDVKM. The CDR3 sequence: CASTQRNYGYTF. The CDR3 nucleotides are TGTGCCAGCACTCAGCGAAACTATGGCTACACCTTC.

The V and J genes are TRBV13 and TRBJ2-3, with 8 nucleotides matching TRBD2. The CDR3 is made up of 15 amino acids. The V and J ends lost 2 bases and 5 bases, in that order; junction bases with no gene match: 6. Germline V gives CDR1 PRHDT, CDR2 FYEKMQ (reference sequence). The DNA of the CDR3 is TGTGCCAGCAGCTTACGGGGGGGGCACGAAGATACGCAGTATTTT. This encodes CASSLRGGHEDTQYF. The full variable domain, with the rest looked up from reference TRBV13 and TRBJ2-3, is AAGVIQSPRHLIKEKRETATLKCYPIPRHDTVYWYQQGPGQDPQFLISFYEKMQSDKGSIPDRFSAQQFSDYHSELNMSSLELGDSALYFCASSLRGGHEDTQYFGPGTRLTVL.

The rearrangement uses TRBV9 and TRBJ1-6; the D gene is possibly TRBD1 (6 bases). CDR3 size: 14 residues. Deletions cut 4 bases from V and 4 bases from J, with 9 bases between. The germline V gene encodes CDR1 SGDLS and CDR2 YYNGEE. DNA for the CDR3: TGTGCCAGCAGCATCACAGGGTATAATTCACCCCTCCACTTT. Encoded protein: CASSITGYNSPLHF.

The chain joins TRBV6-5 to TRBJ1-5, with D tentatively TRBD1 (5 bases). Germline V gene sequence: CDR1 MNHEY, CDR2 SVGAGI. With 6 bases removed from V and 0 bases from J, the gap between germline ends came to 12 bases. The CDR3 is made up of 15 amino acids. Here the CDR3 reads CASSPAGYSNQPQHF. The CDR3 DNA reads TGTGCCAGCAGCCCCGCAGGGTATAGCAATCAGCCCCAGCATTTT.

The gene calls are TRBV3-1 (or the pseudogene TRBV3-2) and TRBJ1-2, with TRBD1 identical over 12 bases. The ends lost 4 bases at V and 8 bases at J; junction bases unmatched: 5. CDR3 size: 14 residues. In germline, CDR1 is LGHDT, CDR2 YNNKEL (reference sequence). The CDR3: CASSPGTGGGGYTF. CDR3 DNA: TGTGCCAGCAGCCCCGGGACAGGGGGCGGGGGCTACACCTTC.

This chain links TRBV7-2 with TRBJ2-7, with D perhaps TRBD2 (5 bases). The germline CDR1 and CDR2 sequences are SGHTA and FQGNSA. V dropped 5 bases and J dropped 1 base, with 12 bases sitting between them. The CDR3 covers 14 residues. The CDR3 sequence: CASSAGISSYEQYF. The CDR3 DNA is TGTGCCAGCAGCGCCGGGATCTCTTCCTACGAGCAGTACTTC.

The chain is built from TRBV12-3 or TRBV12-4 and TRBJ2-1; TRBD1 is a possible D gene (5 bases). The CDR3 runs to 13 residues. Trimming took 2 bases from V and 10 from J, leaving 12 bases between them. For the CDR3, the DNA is TGTGCCAGCAGTTTAAGGGGCTCCACCGAGCAGTTCTTC. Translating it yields CASSLRGSTEQFF.